Listed here is a single TCR beta chain. Antigen unknown. The sample comes from a study of cytomegalovirus exposure and HLA in healthy donors. Study-level results: Sequencing depth across donors, presence/absence analyses assumed, was roughly uniform. Most of the CMV-associated TCR beta chains (in a later analysis) appeared to be HLA-restricted.

PCR was performed using 60 Vbeta and 13 Jbeta primers. Sequencing used immunoSEQ multiplex PCR; TCRdb keeps in-frame clones, though not all of them. The sample table includes 65,000 to 95,000 clones. CDR3 size: 12 residues. The germline CDR1 and CDR2 sequences are SGHRS and YFSETQ. The sample consisted of PBMCs. This TCR derives from a woman aged 60-75 years in good health and CMV-seronegative. The chain uses TRBV5-1 and TRBJ2-5, with D perhaps TRBD1 (5 bases). The J call may be incorrect, as the DNA end agrees better with TRBJ2-7. The CDR3 here is CASSFRAYEQYF. As DNA, the CDR3 is TGCGCCAGCAGCTTCAGGGCCTACGAGCAGTACTTC.